The clone carrying this T cell receptor (beta chain) was counted many times. These data are taken from a study of blood T cells in healthy people across ages. The CDR3 runs to 14 residues. The V gene end was trimmed by 6 bases and the J gene end by 7 bases; junction bases not matched to a gene: 10. CDR1 and CDR2 from the germline V gene are MNHEY and SMNVEV (reference sequence). For the second PCR, which ran for about 7 to 11 cycles, a sample-barcoded 5' primer and a J-beta primer mix were used. MiXCR, run by TCRdb on the 5' RACE reads, gives a single entry per CDR3 protein. The sample consists of hundreds of thousands of distinct CDR3 sequences, more than 25% of them appearing once.

This TCR was recovered from a woman older than 75 in good health. The sequenced sample was blood. This chain joins TRBV27 and TRBJ2-7; 9 bases map to TRBD1. CDR3 DNA: TGTGCCAGCAGAACGCGGGACAGGGTTGGAGAGCAGTACTTC. Protein: CASRTRDRVGEQYF.